Listed below are T cell receptor beta chains from one sample, sequenced in a study of shared clonotypes between healthy human individuals. Only in-frame clones appear in the TCRdb table, and some are missing; sequencing was by immunoSEQ multiplex PCR. The data hold 650,000 to 700,000 clones, with less than 95% observed a single time. Sequenced: memory CD8+ T cells from PBMCs. Receptors were obtained from a man aged 18 to 29 in good health. Some clones in this sample may be carry-over from other donors' samples. Both conserved end residues are part of each CDR3. The D gene is left open where the match is weak. Size tells how often a clone was seen (once, few, many) or the class of an expanded clone, and some rows leave it out.

DNA: TGCGCCAGCAGCCAAGTACGGACTAGCGGGAGCGGCGATGAGCAGTTCTTC; CDR3: CASSQVRTSGSGDEQFF; size: -; J: TRBJ2-1; V: TRBV4-1; D: TRBD2
DNA: TGTGCCAGCAGTGAGTTATGGCACTCCTACGAGCAGTACTTC; CDR3: CASSELWHSYEQYF; size: -; J: TRBJ2-7; V: TRBV6-1; D: -
DNA: TGTGCCAGCAGTGAAAGACTAGCGGGAGATTACGAGCAGTACTTC; CDR3: CASSERLAGDYEQYF; size: -; J: TRBJ2-7; V: TRBV2; D: TRBD2
DNA: TGTGCCAGCAGCTCGTGGACTAGCGGGAGGTACAGTGAGCAGTTCTTC; CDR3: CASSSWTSGRYSEQFF; size: -; J: TRBJ2-1; V: TRBV7-9; D: TRBD2
DNA: TGTGCCAGCAGTTTATCAGCAGGGAGCTCCTACAATGAGCAGTTCTTC; CDR3: CASSLSAGSSYNEQFF; size: -; J: TRBJ2-1; V: TRBV27; D: -
DNA: TGCAGCGTTGAACTAGCGGGAGGGCCAGGGTACAATGAGCAGTTCTTC; CDR3: CSVELAGGPGYNEQFF; size: -; J: TRBJ2-1; V: TRBV29-1; D: TRBD2
DNA: TGTGCCAGCAGCTCCGGGACTCCTTCGAATCAGCCCCAGCATTTT; CDR3: CASSSGTPSNQPQHF; size: once; J: TRBJ1-5; V: TRBV5-5; D: -
DNA: TGCGCCAGCAGCCAAGAGACTAGCGGGAGCGACGCAGATACGCAGTATTTT; CDR3: CASSQETSGSDADTQYF; size: -; J: TRBJ2-3; V: TRBV4-3; D: TRBD2
DNA: TGTGCCAGCACAACCGGGGAGGCCGGGCTCTTCAAAAACATTCAGTACTTC; CDR3: CASTTGEAGLFKNIQYF; size: -; J: TRBJ2-4; V: TRBV28; D: -
DNA: TGTGCCAGTAGTCCCCTCGGAGGGATGAAGTACGAGCAGTACTTC; CDR3: CASSPLGGMKYEQYF; size: -; J: TRBJ2-7; V: TRBV19; D: -
DNA: TGTGCCAGCAGTTACACCGACAGGCGCAGACAAGAGACCCAGTACTTC; CDR3: CASSYTDRRRQETQYF; size: -; J: TRBJ2-5; V: TRBV6-8; D: -
DNA: TGTGCCAGCAGCCTGGGGCAGACCTACGAGCAGTACTTC; CDR3: CASSLGQTYEQYF; size: once; J: TRBJ2-7; V: TRBV27; D: -
DNA: TGTGCCATCAGTGAGTCGAGGGGAGGGAACACTGAAGCTTTCTTT; CDR3: CAISESRGGNTEAFF; size: few; J: TRBJ1-1; V: TRBV10-3; D: -
DNA: TGCGCCAGCAGCCAAGGTGGCAGCGACTATAGCAATCAGCCCCAGCATTTT; CDR3: CASSQGGSDYSNQPQHF; size: -; J: TRBJ1-5; V: TRBV4-1; D: -
DNA: TGTGCCAGCAGCGAAGGCGGCGGAGGGGGGGAGCAGTACTTC; CDR3: CASSEGGGGGEQYF; size: -; J: TRBJ2-7; V: TRBV7-2; D: -
DNA: TGTGCCAGTAGAGCGGGATCGAGCGAGACCCAGTACTTC; CDR3: CASRAGSSETQYF; size: -; J: TRBJ2-5; V: TRBV25-1; D: TRBD2
DNA: TGTGCCAGCAGCGTAGGGGGGGACGTCGATGAGCAGTTCTTC; CDR3: CASSVGGDVDEQFF; size: -; J: TRBJ2-1; V: TRBV9; D: -
DNA: TGTGCCAGCAGTTTATCCGGACAGACTGCCTACTCCTACGAGCAGTACTTC; CDR3: CASSLSGQTAYSYEQYF; size: -; J: TRBJ2-7; V: TRBV27; D: -
DNA: TGTGCCAGTAGCCCGACAGGGGGCTGGGGTCAGCCCCAGCATTTT; CDR3: CASSPTGGWGQPQHF; size: -; J: TRBJ1-5; V: TRBV19; D: TRBD1
DNA: TGTGCCAGCAGCCTAACCCACAAATCCGGGACAGGTTCCTACGAGCAGTACTTC; CDR3: CASSLTHKSGTGSYEQYF; size: -; J: TRBJ2-7; V: TRBV13; D: TRBD1
DNA: TGTGCCAGCAGCTTAGAGAACTACGAGCAGTACTTC; CDR3: CASSLENYEQYF; size: few; J: TRBJ2-7; V: TRBV7-9; D: -
DNA: TGTGCCAGCAGTATGGGACTGTACTCTGGAAACACCATATATTTT; CDR3: CASSMGLYSGNTIYF; size: -; J: TRBJ1-3; V: TRBV6-5; D: -
DNA: TGTGCCAGCAGCCATGTACGGGACGGGGGAAACATTCAGTACTTC; CDR3: CASSHVRDGGNIQYF; size: once; J: TRBJ2-4; V: TRBV7-8; D: -
DNA: TGTGCCAGCAGCGAGGAGCCCGGGACAGGAGGCTACGAGCAGTACTTC; CDR3: CASSEEPGTGGYEQYF; size: -; J: TRBJ2-7; V: TRBV11-1; D: TRBD1
DNA: TGTGCCAGCAGTTACTCTTCGCGTCAGGGGGAATGGCCCCAGCATTTT; CDR3: CASSYSSRQGEWPQHF; size: -; J: TRBJ1-5; V: TRBV6-6; D: TRBD1
DNA: TGTGCCAGCAGTGTATTAGCTTCGCGAGACAATGAGCAGTTCTTC; CDR3: CASSVLASRDNEQFF; size: -; J: TRBJ2-1; V: TRBV6-5; D: -
DNA: TGTGCCAGCAGTTTAGTCAGGACAGGGCTCTACGAGCAGTACTTC; CDR3: CASSLVRTGLYEQYF; size: -; J: TRBJ2-7; V: TRBV28; D: TRBD1
DNA: TGTGCCAGTAAATACAGGGGGAACACTGAAGCTTTCTTT; CDR3: CASKYRGNTEAFF; size: few; J: TRBJ1-1; V: TRBV19; D: TRBD1
DNA: TGTGCCAGTCGGACAGGGGAGAACCGGATGACTGAAAAACTGTTTTTT; CDR3: CASRTGENRMTEKLFF; size: -; J: TRBJ1-4; V: TRBV7-9; D: TRBD1
DNA: TGTGCCAGCAGCCCAGGATACGAGCAGTACTTC; CDR3: CASSPGYEQYF; size: once; J: TRBJ2-7; V: TRBV11-2; D: -
DNA: TGTGCCAGCAGTGAAGGGGGCGGGAGGAACTACGAGCAGTACTTC; CDR3: CASSEGGGRNYEQYF; size: -; J: TRBJ2-7; V: TRBV6-1; D: TRBD2
DNA: TGCAGCGTGGGACCCAGGGACTACGAGCAGTACTTC; CDR3: CSVGPRDYEQYF; size: -; J: TRBJ2-7; V: TRBV29-1; D: -
DNA: TGTGCCACCAGCAGAAATCCAGGACAGGGAGGTGGAGATACGCAGTATTTT; CDR3: CATSRNPGQGGGDTQYF; size: -; J: TRBJ2-3; V: TRBV15; D: TRBD1
DNA: TGTGCCACCAGCAGAGGGACTAGCGGGAGTCGGAATGAGCAGTTCTTC; CDR3: CATSRGTSGSRNEQFF; size: -; J: TRBJ2-1; V: TRBV15; D: TRBD2
DNA: TGTGCCAGCAGCCCGACAGGGTATCTAAACACCATATATTTT; CDR3: CASSPTGYLNTIYF; size: once; J: TRBJ1-3; V: TRBV11-2; D: TRBD1
DNA: TGTGCCAGCAGTGACCCCAGCGGGGGATACCCCTACGAGCAGTACTTC; CDR3: CASSDPSGGYPYEQYF; size: -; J: TRBJ2-7; V: TRBV6-4; D: TRBD2
DNA: TGTGCCAGCAGTTTTCAGGGGACGAATGAGCAGTTCTTC; CDR3: CASSFQGTNEQFF; size: -; J: TRBJ2-1; V: TRBV28; D: -
DNA: TGTGCCAGCAGTGGGTTTTCGACCGACAGGGTGGGAGTCAATGAGCAGTTCTTC; CDR3: CASSGFSTDRVGVNEQFF; size: -; J: TRBJ2-1; V: TRBV2; D: TRBD1
DNA: TGCGCCAGCAGCGGAGGACGTCGAGGCTACACCTTC; CDR3: CASSGGRRGYTF; size: -; J: TRBJ1-2; V: TRBV5-1; D: -
DNA: TGTGCCAGCAGCCAAGATTTGAGGGAGCAGTACTTC; CDR3: CASSQDLREQYF; size: few; J: TRBJ2-7; V: TRBV14; D: -
DNA: TGTGCCAGCAGTTACCTACCACAGGGGGCCGGAGAGACCCAGTACTTC; CDR3: CASSYLPQGAGETQYF; size: -; J: TRBJ2-5; V: TRBV6-5; D: TRBD1
DNA: TGTGCCAGCAGCGTAGGGGAAGGGGTGAACACTGAAGCTTTCTTT; CDR3: CASSVGEGVNTEAFF; size: -; J: TRBJ1-1; V: TRBV9; D: -
DNA: TGCAGCGGGGGGCGGGTGAACACTGAAGCTTTCTTT; CDR3: CSGGRVNTEAFF; size: few; J: TRBJ1-1; V: TRBV29-1; D: -
DNA: TGTGCCAGCAGCGCCTCCGGGACAGGGTACCAAGAGACCCAGTACTTC; CDR3: CASSASGTGYQETQYF; size: -; J: TRBJ2-5; V: TRBV9; D: TRBD1
DNA: TGTGCCAGCAGTGACCTAGCGGGAGTAGTCGGTGGGGAGCTGTTTTTT; CDR3: CASSDLAGVVGGELFF; size: -; J: TRBJ2-2; V: TRBV2; D: TRBD2
DNA: TGTGCGTGGGGCGGGAGTTACAATGAGCAGTTCTTC; CDR3: CAWGGSYNEQFF; size: -; J: TRBJ2-1; V: TRBV30; D: TRBD2
DNA: TGTGCCAGCACCCGAGGCGGGGAGCAGTTCTTC; CDR3: CASTRGGEQFF; size: -; J: TRBJ2-1; V: TRBV25-1; D: -
DNA: TGTGCCAGCAAACAGTATAGCAATCAGCCCCAGCATTTT; CDR3: CASKQYSNQPQHF; size: -; J: TRBJ1-5; V: TRBV2; D: -
DNA: TGTGCCAGCAGCGGACGGGACATTCAAGCCGGCACCTTC; CDR3: CASSGRDIQAGTF; size: many; J: TRBJ1-2; V: TRBV9; D: -
DNA: TGTGCCAGCTTCCCCGGCCCAGCGGAAGCCTACAATGAGCAGTTCTTC; CDR3: CASFPGPAEAYNEQFF; size: -; J: TRBJ2-1; V: TRBV18; D: -
DNA: TGTGCCAGCAGCCCGGATGGGGCCAACGTCCTGACTTTC; CDR3: CASSPDGANVLTF; size: -; J: TRBJ2-6; V: TRBV9; D: -
DNA: TGTGCCAGCAGCGCAACCACAGGGGATGGTCAGCCCCAGCATTTT; CDR3: CASSATTGDGQPQHF; size: -; J: TRBJ1-5; V: TRBV9; D: TRBD1
DNA: TGTGCCATCAGTGAGACCGGGGGAACAACAGGGGCGTCCTACAATGAGCAGTTCTTC; CDR3: CAISETGGTTGASYNEQFF; size: -; J: TRBJ2-1; V: TRBV10-3; D: -
DNA: TGTGCCAGCAGCGTGCACGACAGGGCCCCAACCTACGAGCAGTACTTC; CDR3: CASSVHDRAPTYEQYF; size: -; J: TRBJ2-7; V: TRBV9; D: TRBD1
DNA: TGTGCCAGTAGCTTGGGAACTAGCGGGTTCTACGAGCAGTACTTC; CDR3: CASSLGTSGFYEQYF; size: -; J: TRBJ2-7; V: TRBV19; D: TRBD2
DNA: TGTGCCAGCAGTGAAGCAGGGGAGGACAGGGGGATTATCGAGACCCAGTACTTC; CDR3: CASSEAGEDRGIIETQYF; size: -; J: TRBJ2-5; V: TRBV2; D: TRBD1
DNA: TGTGCCAGCAGTGAAGCGACTAGCGGGGGGAGGGTAGATACGCAGTATTTT; CDR3: CASSEATSGGRVDTQYF; size: -; J: TRBJ2-3; V: TRBV2; D: TRBD2
DNA: TGTGCCAGCAGTCCCGCCATGGGGGACAGGGCCTACGAGCAGTACTTC; CDR3: CASSPAMGDRAYEQYF; size: -; J: TRBJ2-7; V: TRBV27; D: TRBD1